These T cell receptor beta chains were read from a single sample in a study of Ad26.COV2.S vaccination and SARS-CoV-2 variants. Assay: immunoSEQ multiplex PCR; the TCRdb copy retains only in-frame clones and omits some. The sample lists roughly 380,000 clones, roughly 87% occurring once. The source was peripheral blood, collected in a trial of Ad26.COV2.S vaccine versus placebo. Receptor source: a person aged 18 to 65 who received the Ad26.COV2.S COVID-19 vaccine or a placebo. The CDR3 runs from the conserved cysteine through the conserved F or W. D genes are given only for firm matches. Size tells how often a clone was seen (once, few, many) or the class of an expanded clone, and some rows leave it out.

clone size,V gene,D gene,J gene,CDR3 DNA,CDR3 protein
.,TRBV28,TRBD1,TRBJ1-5,TGTGCCAGCAGTTTGGCGGACAGGTTGGAGCCCCAGCATTTT,CASSLADRLEPQHF
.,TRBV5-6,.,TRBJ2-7,TGTGCCAGCAGCTCGAGGGACGAGCAGTACTTC,CASSSRDEQYF
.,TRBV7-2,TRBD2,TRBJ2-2,TGTGCCAGCAGCTTGGGACTAACTAACACCGGGGAGCTGTTTTTT,CASSLGLTNTGELFF
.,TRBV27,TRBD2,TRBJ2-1,TGTGCCAGCAGTCCCTTGGGGGGGGTCTACAATGAGCAGTTCTTC,CASSPLGGVYNEQFF
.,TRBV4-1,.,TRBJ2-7,TGCGCCAGCAGCCCGCTCGCTGGGGCTCGGGACGAGCAGTACTTC,CASSPLAGARDEQYF
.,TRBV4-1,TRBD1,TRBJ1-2,TGCGCCAGCAGCCAACAACAGGGGGCAATGTACTATGGCTACACCTTC,CASSQQQGAMYYGYTF
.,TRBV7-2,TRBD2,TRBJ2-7,TGTGCCAGCAGCTTAGCGGGGCTAGCGGGGGGGCTCTACGAGCAGTACTTC,CASSLAGLAGGLYEQYF
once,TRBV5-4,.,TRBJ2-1,TGTGCCAGCAGCTTGGAATGGAGCTCCTACAATGAGCAGTTCTTC,CASSLEWSSYNEQFF
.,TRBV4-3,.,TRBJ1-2,TGCGCCAGCAGCCAAGATCAGGCCGACTATGGCTACACCTTC,CASSQDQADYGYTF
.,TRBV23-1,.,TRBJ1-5,TGCGCCAGCAGTCAGACAAACCCTGGGGCTTATCAGCCCCAGCATTTT,CASSQTNPGAYQPQHF
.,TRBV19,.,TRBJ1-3,TGTGCCAGTAGTATCAAGTGGGGGTTTGGAAACACCATATATTTT,CASSIKWGFGNTIYF
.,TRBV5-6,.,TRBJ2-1,TGTGCCAGCAGCTTACTCCGGGGGCGCATCAATGAGCAGTTCTTC,CASSLLRGRINEQFF
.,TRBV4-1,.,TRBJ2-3,TGCGCCAGCAGCCAAAGGGCCCTAGGGGGGGCTCGGGCAGATACGCAGTATTTT,CASSQRALGGARADTQYF
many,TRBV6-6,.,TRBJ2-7,TGTGCCAGCAGTTTGGACGGGTACGAGCAGTACTTC,CASSLDGYEQYF
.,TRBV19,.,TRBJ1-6,TGTGCCAGTAGTAACCAGGAACATAATTCACCCCTCCACTTT,CASSNQEHNSPLHF
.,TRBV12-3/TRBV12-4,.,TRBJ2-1,TGTGCCAGCAGTCTTCCCACCAATGAGCAGTTCTTC,CASSLPTNEQFF
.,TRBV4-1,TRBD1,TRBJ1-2,TGCGCCAGCAGCACCGGGACAGGGGCCCCATATGGCTACACCTTC,CASSTGTGAPYGYTF
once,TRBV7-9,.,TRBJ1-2,TGTGCCAGCAGTATTTATGGCTACACCTTC,CASSIYGYTF
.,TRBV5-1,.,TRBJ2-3,TGCGCCAGCAGCTTGGGGGTCAGATCAGGCACAGATACGCAGTATTTT,CASSLGVRSGTDTQYF
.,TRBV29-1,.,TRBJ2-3,TGCAGCGCCTCACCAGATACGCAGTATTTT,CSASPDTQYF
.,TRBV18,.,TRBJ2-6,TGTGCCAGCTCACCGGGGACGGGCTCTGGGGCCAACGTCCTGACTTTC,CASSPGTGSGANVLTF
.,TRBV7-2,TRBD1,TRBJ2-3,TGTGCCAGCAGCTTAGTGGGACAGCCTAGCACAGATACGCAGTATTTT,CASSLVGQPSTDTQYF
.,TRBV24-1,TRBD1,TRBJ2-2,TGTGCCACCAGTGACCCTGGACAGGGGCCGACCGGGGAGCTGTTTTTT,CATSDPGQGPTGELFF